These T cell receptor beta chains were read from a single sample in a study of cytomegalovirus exposure and HLA in healthy donors. Clones were read by immunoSEQ multiplex PCR, and TCRdb kept only the in-frame ones, dropping some. The repertoire holds 70,000 to 90,000 clones, 65% to 80% seen once, with about 12% in the top ten. The material sequenced was PBMCs. The receptors were sampled from a male donor in good health and CMV-seropositive. Each CDR3 is given with its conserved first and last residue. The order of the fields is V gene, D gene, J gene, clone size, CDR3 DNA, CDR3 protein. D genes are given only for firm matches. Clone size is given for some rows only: seen once, a few or many times, or a class if the clone is expanded.

v_gene: TRBV7-6; d_gene: TRBD2; j_gene: TRBJ2-1; abundance: .; CDR3nt: TGTGCCAGCAGCTTAGCCGAGGGACTAGCGGGAGGTAGATCCTACAATGAGCAGTTCTTC; CDR3aa: CASSLAEGLAGGRSYNEQFF
v_gene: TRBV11-2; d_gene: .; j_gene: TRBJ2-7; abundance: few; CDR3nt: TGTGCCAGCAGCTTAGGGGGCGGCTACGAGCAGTACTTC; CDR3aa: CASSLGGGYEQYF
v_gene: TRBV7-9; d_gene: .; j_gene: TRBJ2-7; abundance: once; CDR3nt: TGTTCCAGCGCCTTCTCCGGGATAAACGAGCAGTACTTC; CDR3aa: CSSAFSGINEQYF
v_gene: TRBV6-5; d_gene: TRBD2; j_gene: TRBJ2-1; abundance: .; CDR3nt: TGTGCCAGCAGTTACGCTAGCGGGGGATGGAATGAGCAGTTCTTC; CDR3aa: CASSYASGGWNEQFF
v_gene: TRBV19; d_gene: TRBD2; j_gene: TRBJ2-1; abundance: few; CDR3nt: TGTGCCAGTAGACGAGCGGGGGGACACAATGAGCAGTTCTTC; CDR3aa: CASRRAGGHNEQFF
v_gene: TRBV9; d_gene: TRBD2; j_gene: TRBJ2-3; abundance: .; CDR3nt: TGTGCCAGCAGCCCCCGTGGGGTTAGCGGGGGGGCCAGCACAGATACGCAGTATTTT; CDR3aa: CASSPRGVSGGASTDTQYF
v_gene: TRBV10-3; d_gene: TRBD1; j_gene: TRBJ2-7; abundance: .; CDR3nt: TGTGCCATCAGTGAAAAGGGGACAGGGACCGACGAGCAGTACTTC; CDR3aa: CAISEKGTGTDEQYF
v_gene: TRBV5-1; d_gene: .; j_gene: TRBJ2-3; abundance: .; CDR3nt: TGCGCCAGCAGCTTGGAGGGGGGGAGCGGAGGAGATACGCAGTATTTT; CDR3aa: CASSLEGGSGGDTQYF
v_gene: TRBV5-1; d_gene: .; j_gene: TRBJ1-2; abundance: .; CDR3nt: TGCGCCAGCAGCCCCCGGCAGGATGGCTACACCTTC; CDR3aa: CASSPRQDGYTF
v_gene: TRBV7-9; d_gene: TRBD1; j_gene: TRBJ1-4; abundance: .; CDR3nt: TGTGCCAGCAGCTTTGGGGCAGGGGGAAGGGATGAAAAACTGTTTTTT; CDR3aa: CASSFGAGGRDEKLFF
v_gene: TRBV7-2; d_gene: TRBD2; j_gene: TRBJ2-5; abundance: .; CDR3nt: TGTGCCAGCAGCTTAGCGTCGCGGGGACTAGCATTCTCCCAGTACTTC; CDR3aa: CASSLASRGLAFSQYF
v_gene: TRBV6-1; d_gene: .; j_gene: TRBJ1-5; abundance: .; CDR3nt: TGTGCCAGCATACTGGAGGGAAAAGGACCCCAGCATTTT; CDR3aa: CASILEGKGPQHF
v_gene: TRBV20-1; d_gene: .; j_gene: TRBJ2-7; abundance: .; CDR3nt: TGCAGTGCTAGACCGGGGTACGAGCAGTACTTC; CDR3aa: CSARPGYEQYF
v_gene: TRBV27; d_gene: TRBD1; j_gene: TRBJ1-5; abundance: .; CDR3nt: TGTGCCAGCCAGACTCGGCAGGGGGAGAAGCCCCAGCATTTT; CDR3aa: CASQTRQGEKPQHF
v_gene: TRBV5-1; d_gene: TRBD2; j_gene: TRBJ2-3; abundance: .; CDR3nt: TGCGCCAGCAGCTTCGGCGGGGGGGGTGGAGATACGCAGTATTTT; CDR3aa: CASSFGGGGGDTQYF
v_gene: TRBV5-1; d_gene: TRBD2; j_gene: TRBJ2-5; abundance: .; CDR3nt: TGCGCCAGCAGCACGGGACTAGCGGGGGCCAAGGAGACCCAGTACTTC; CDR3aa: CASSTGLAGAKETQYF
v_gene: TRBV4-1; d_gene: TRBD1; j_gene: TRBJ1-2; abundance: .; CDR3nt: TGCGCCAGCAGCCAGGTGACAGGGAACTATGGCTACACCTTC; CDR3aa: CASSQVTGNYGYTF
v_gene: TRBV4-3; d_gene: TRBD2; j_gene: TRBJ2-2; abundance: .; CDR3nt: TGCGCCAGCAGCCAAGATCTTGCGGGAGGGAGCACCGGGGAGCTGTTTTTT; CDR3aa: CASSQDLAGGSTGELFF
v_gene: TRBV28; d_gene: TRBD2; j_gene: TRBJ2-1; abundance: .; CDR3nt: TGTGCCAGCAGTTTAGGTATGGGCGGGAGTCGGGGAAATGAGCAGTTCTTC; CDR3aa: CASSLGMGGSRGNEQFF
v_gene: TRBV2; d_gene: .; j_gene: TRBJ1-5; abundance: .; CDR3nt: TGTGCCAGCAGTGAACAGGGACTCCATAACAATCAGCCCCAGCATTTT; CDR3aa: CASSEQGLHNNQPQHF